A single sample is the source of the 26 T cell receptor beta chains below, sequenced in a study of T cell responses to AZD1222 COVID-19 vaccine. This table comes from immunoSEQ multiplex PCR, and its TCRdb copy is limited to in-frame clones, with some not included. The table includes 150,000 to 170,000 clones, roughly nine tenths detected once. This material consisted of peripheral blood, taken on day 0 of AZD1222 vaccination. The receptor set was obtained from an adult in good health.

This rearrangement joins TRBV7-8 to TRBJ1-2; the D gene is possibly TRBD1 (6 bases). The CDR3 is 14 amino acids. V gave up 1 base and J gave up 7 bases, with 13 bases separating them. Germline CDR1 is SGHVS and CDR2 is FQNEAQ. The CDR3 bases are TGTGCCAGCAGCTTAGAGTCCGGGGGCGGTGGCTACACCTTC. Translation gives CASSLESGGGGYTF. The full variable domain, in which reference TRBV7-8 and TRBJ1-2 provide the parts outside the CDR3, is GAGVSQSPRYKVAKRGQDVALRCDPISGHVSLFWYQQALGQGPEFLTYFQNEAQLDKSGLPSDRFFAERPEGSVSTLKIQRTQQEDSAVYLCASSLESGGGGYTFGSGTRLTVV.

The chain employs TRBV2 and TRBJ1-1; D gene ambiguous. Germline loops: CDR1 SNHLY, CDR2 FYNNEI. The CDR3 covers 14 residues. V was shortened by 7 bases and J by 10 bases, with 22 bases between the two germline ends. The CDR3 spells CASIRGVDGFRAFF. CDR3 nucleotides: TGTGCCAGCATCCGCGGGGTCGACGGGTTTAGAGCTTTCTTT.

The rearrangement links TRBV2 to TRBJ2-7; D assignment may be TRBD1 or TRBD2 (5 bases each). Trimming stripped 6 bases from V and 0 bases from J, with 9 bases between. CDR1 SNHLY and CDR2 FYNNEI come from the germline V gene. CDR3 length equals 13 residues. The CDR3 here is CASSVGTSYEQYF. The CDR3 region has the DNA TGTGCCAGCAGCGTAGGGACCTCCTACGAGCAGTACTTC. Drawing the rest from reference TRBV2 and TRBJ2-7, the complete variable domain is EPEVTQTPSHQVTQMGQEVILRCVPISNHLYFYWYRQILGQKVEFLVSFYNNEISEKSEIFDDQFSVERPDGSNFTLKIRSTKLEDSAMYFCASSVGTSYEQYFGPGTRLTVT.

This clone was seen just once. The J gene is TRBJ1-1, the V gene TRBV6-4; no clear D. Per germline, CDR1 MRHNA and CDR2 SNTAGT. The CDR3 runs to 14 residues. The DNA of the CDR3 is TGTGTATCTTGCCCCAGTCCGGGGAACACTGAAGCTTTCTTT. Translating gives CVSCPSPGNTEAFF.

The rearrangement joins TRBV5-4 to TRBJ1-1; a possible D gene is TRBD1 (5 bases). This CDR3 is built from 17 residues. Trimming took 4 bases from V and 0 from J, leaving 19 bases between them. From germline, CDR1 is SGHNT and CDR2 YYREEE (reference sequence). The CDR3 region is CASSLARGTTMNTEAFF. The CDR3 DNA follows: TGTGCCAGCAGCCTGGCCCGGGGGACCACCATGAACACTGAAGCTTTCTTT.

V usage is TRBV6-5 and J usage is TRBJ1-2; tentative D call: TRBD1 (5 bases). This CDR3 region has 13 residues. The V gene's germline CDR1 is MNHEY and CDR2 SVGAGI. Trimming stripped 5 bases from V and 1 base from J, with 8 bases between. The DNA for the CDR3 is TGTGCCAGCAGTACACAGGTTAACTATGGCTACACCTTC. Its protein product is CASSTQVNYGYTF.

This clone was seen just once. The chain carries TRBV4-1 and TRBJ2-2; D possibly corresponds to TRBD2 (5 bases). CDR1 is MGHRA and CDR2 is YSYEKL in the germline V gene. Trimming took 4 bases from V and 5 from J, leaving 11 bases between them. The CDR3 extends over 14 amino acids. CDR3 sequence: CASSPRTGTGELFF. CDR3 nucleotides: TGCGCCAGCAGCCCCAGGACGGGGACCGGGGAGCTGTTTTTT.

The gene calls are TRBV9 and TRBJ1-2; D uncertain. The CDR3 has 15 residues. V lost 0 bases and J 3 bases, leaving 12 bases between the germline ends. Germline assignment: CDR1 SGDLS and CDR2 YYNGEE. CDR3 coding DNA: TGTGCCAGCAGCGTAGGGGGAAGAGGAGACTATGGCTACACCTTC. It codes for CASSVGGRGDYGYTF.

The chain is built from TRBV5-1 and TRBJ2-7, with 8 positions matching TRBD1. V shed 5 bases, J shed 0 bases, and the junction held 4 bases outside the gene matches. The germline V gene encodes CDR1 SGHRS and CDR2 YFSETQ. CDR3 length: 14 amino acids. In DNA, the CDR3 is TGCGCCAGCAGAGAACAGGGGGTCTCCTACGAGCAGTACTTC. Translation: CASREQGVSYEQYF.

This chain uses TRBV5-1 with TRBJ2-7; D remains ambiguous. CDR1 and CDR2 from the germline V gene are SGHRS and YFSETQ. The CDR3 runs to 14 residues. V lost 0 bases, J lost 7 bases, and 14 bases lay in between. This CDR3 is CASSLVATNIEQYF. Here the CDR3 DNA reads TGCGCCAGCAGCTTGGTAGCAACCAATATTGAGCAGTACTTC.

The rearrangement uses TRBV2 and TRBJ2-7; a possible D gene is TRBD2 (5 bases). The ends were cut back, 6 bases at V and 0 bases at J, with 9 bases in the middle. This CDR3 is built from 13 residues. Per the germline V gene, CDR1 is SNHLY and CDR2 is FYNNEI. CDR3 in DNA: TGTGCCAGCAGCGGGGATCTCTCCTACGAGCAGTACTTC. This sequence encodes CASSGDLSYEQYF. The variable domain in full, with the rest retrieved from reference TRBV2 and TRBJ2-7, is EPEVTQTPSHQVTQMGQEVILRCVPISNHLYFYWYRQILGQKVEFLVSFYNNEISEKSEIFDDQFSVERPDGSNFTLKIRSTKLEDSAMYFCASSGDLSYEQYFGPGTRLTVT.

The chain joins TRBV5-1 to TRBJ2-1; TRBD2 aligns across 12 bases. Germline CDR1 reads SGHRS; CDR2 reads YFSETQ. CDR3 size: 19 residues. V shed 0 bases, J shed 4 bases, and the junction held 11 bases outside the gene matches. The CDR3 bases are TGCGCCAGCAGCTTGGGCTCTAGCGGGGGGGCTAGTTGGTACAATGAGCAGTTCTTC. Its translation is CASSLGSSGGASWYNEQFF.

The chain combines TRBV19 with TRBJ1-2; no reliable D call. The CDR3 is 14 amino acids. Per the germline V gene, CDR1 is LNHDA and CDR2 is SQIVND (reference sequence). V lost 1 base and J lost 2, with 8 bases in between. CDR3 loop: CASSIGSENYGYTF. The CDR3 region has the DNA TGTGCCAGTAGTATAGGGTCAGAGAACTATGGCTACACCTTC.

CDR3: CASSLLAGGYTDTQYF. The CDR3 bases are TGTGCCAGCAGCTTGCTAGCGGGGGGATACACAGATACGCAGTATTTT. The rearrangement uses TRBV5-4 and TRBJ2-3; 11 bases line up with TRBD2. Germline V gene sequence: CDR1 SGHNT, CDR2 YYREEE (reference sequence). This CDR3 is built from 16 residues. The V and J ends lost 1 base and 2 bases, in that order; junction bases with no gene match: 3.

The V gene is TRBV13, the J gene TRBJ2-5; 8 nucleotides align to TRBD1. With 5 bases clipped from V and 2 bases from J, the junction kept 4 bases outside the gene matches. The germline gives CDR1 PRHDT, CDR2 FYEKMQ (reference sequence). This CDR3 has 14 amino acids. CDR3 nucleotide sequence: TGTGCCAGCAGCCAAGGACAGGGACAAGAGACCCAGTACTTC. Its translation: CASSQGQGQETQYF. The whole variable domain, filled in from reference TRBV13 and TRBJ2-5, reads AAGVIQSPRHLIKEKRETATLKCYPIPRHDTVYWYQQGPGQDPQFLISFYEKMQSDKGSIPDRFSAQQFSDYHSELNMSSLELGDSALYFCASSQGQGQETQYFGPGTRLLVL.

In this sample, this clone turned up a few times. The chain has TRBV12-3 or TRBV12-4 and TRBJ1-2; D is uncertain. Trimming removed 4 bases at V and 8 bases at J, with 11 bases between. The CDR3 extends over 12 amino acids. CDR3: CASSSSPLGYTF. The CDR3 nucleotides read TGTGCCAGCAGTTCCAGCCCCCTCGGCTACACCTTC.

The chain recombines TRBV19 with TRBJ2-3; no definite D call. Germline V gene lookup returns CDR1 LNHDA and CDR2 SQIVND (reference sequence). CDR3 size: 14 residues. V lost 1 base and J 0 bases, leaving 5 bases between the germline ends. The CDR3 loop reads CASSIGRSTDTQYF. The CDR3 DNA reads TGTGCCAGTAGTATAGGTCGGAGCACAGATACGCAGTATTTT.

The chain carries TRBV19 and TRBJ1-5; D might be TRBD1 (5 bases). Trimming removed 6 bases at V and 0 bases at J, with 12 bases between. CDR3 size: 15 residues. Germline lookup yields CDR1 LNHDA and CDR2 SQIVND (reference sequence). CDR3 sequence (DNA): TGTGCCAGTAGCCCAGACAGATTTAGCAATCAGCCCCAGCATTTT. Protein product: CASSPDRFSNQPQHF.

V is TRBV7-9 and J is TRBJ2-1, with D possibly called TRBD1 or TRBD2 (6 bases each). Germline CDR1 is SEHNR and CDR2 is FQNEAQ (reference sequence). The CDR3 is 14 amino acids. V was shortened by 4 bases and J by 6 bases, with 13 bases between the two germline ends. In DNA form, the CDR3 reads TGTGCCAGCAGCTCAAGGGGGGCATCCAATGAGCAGTTCTTC. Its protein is CASSSRGASNEQFF.

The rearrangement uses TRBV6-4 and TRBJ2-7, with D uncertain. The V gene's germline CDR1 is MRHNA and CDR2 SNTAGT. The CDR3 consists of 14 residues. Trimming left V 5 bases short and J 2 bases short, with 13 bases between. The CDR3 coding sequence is TGTGCCAGCAGTCCCTCGGGCGGAACCTACGAGCAGTACTTC. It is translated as CASSPSGGTYEQYF.

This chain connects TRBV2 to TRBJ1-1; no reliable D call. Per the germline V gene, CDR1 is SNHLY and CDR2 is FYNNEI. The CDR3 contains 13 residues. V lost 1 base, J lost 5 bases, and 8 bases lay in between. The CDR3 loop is CASSEGRGTEAFF. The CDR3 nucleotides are TGTGCCAGCAGTGAAGGAAGAGGGACTGAAGCTTTCTTT.

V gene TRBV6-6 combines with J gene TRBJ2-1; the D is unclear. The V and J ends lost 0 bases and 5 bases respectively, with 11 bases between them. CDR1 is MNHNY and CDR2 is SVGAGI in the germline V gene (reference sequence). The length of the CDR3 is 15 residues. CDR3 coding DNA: TGTGCCAGCAGTTACTCGACCGGGTTCAACAATGAGCAGTTCTTC. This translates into CASSYSTGFNNEQFF.

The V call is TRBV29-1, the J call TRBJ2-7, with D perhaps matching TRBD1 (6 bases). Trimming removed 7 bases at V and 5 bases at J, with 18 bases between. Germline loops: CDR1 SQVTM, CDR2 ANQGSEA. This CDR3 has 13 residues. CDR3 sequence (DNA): TGCAGCGGATATCGACAGGATTCCCACGAGCAGTACTTC. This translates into CSGYRQDSHEQYF.

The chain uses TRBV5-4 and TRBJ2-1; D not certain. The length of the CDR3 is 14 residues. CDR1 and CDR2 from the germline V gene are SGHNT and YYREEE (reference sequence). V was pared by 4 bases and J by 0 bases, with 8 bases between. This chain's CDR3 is CASSPATSYNEQFF. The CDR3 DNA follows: TGTGCCAGCAGCCCGGCCACCTCCTACAATGAGCAGTTCTTC.

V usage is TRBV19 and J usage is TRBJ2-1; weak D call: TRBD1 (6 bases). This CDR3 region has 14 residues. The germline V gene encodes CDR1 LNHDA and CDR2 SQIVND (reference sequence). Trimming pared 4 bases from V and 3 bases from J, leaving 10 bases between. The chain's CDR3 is CASSTTGLYNEQFF. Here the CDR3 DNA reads TGTGCCAGTAGTACCACAGGGCTCTACAATGAGCAGTTCTTC.

The CDR3: CASSADRRYSNQPQHF. CDR3 nucleotides: TGTGCCAGCAGTGCGGACAGGAGGTATAGCAATCAGCCCCAGCATTTT. This sequence joins TRBV6-1 and TRBJ1-5, with 7 positions matching TRBD1. This CDR3 contains 16 residues. Losses at the gene ends were 4 bases for V and 0 bases for J; bases not matched to a gene: 6. Germline lookup yields CDR1 MNHNS and CDR2 SASEGT.